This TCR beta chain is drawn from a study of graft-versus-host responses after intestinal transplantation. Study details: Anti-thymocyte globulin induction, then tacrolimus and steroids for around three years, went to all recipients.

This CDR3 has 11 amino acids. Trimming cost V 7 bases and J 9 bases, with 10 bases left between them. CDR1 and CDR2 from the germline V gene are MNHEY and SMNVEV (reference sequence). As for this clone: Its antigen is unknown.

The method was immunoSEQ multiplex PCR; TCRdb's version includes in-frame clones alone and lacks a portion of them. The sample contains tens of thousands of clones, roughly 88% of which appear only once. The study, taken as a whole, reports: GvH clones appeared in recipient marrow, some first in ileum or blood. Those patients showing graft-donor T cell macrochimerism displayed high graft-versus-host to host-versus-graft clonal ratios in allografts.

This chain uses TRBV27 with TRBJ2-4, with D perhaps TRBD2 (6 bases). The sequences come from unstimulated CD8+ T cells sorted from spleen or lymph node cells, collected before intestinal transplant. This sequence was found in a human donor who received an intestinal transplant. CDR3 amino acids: CASTTGGIQYF. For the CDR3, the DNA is TGTGCCAGCACAACCGGGGGCATTCAGTACTTC.